The T cell receptor (beta chain) described here comes from a study of T cell changes during pregnancy in multiple sclerosis. Germline V lookup: CDR1 SGDLS, CDR2 YYNGEE. The V gene end was trimmed by 3 bases and the J gene end by 3 bases; junction bases not matched to a gene: 5. This CDR3 is built from 14 residues. Profiling relied on immunoSEQ multiplex PCR, and the TCRdb table lists in-frame clones only, not all of them. This sample has roughly 20,000 clones, with about 89% found just once. This chain joins TRBV9 and TRBJ1-1; 7 bases agree with TRBD1. The receptor's source is a female donor in good health, enrolled as a control in a pregnancy study. The specimen comprised CD8+ T cells from peripheral blood mononuclear cells, sampled in the third trimester of pregnancy. The CDR3 DNA follows: TGTGCCAGCAGCGAGACAGGGAAGCACACTGAAGCTTTCTTT. Protein: CASSETGKHTEAFF.